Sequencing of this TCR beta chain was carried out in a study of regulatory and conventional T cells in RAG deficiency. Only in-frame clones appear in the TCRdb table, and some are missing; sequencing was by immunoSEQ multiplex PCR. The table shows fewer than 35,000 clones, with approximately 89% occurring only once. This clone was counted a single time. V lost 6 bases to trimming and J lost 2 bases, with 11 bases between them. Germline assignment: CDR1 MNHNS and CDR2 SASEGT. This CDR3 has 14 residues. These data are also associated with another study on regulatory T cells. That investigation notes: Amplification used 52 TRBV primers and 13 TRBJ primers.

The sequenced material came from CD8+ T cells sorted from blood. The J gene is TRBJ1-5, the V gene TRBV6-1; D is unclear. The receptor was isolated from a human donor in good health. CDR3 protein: CASRAGSGNQPQHF. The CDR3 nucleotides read TGTGCCAGCAGAGCCGGGAGTGGCAATCAGCCCCAGCATTTT.